The 13 T cell receptor beta chains below come from one sample, sequenced in a study of blood T cell repertoires in COVID-19. The repertoire was sequenced with immunoSEQ multiplex PCR; TCRdb's copy has only in-frame clones and lacks some. This sample has nearly 400,000 clones, with roughly 89% found just once. Material for sequencing was PBMCs or T cells enriched from blood (not recorded which). The receptors come from a woman in her 30s who had recovered from COVID-19.

The chain recombines TRBV9 with TRBJ2-1, with a possible D match to TRBD1 (5 bases). The V gene's germline CDR1 is SGDLS and CDR2 YYNGEE. Between the trimmed V and J ends, which lost 4 bases and 4 bases, there was a span of 15 bases. The CDR3 spans 15 residues. CDR3 protein: CASSPYQTAYNEQFF. CDR3 nucleotide sequence: TGTGCCAGCAGCCCCTATCAGACAGCATACAATGAGCAGTTCTTC.

The chain has TRBV19 and TRBJ1-5, with D hard to call. V shed 5 bases and J shed 15 bases, with 17 bases lying between them. The CDR3 runs 12 residues. Per the germline V gene, CDR1 is LNHDA and CDR2 is SQIVND (reference sequence). This chain's CDR3 is CASSVRDFTRHF. In nucleotides, the CDR3 is TGTGCCAGTAGTGTGAGGGATTTCACCAGGCATTTT.

The chain links TRBV28 to TRBJ1-1, with D unresolved. The CDR3 is 13 amino acids. V lost 5 bases, J lost 4 bases, and 11 bases lay in between. Per germline, CDR1 MDHEN and CDR2 SYDVKM. CDR3 coding DNA: TGTGCCAGCAGTCCCCGGGAGGGCACTGAAGCTTTCTTT. Translation gives CASSPREGTEAFF.

The CDR3 bases are TGTGCCAGCAGCTTGATCATGAATTCACCCCTCCACTTT. This encodes CASSLIMNSPLHF. The chain combines TRBV5-4 with TRBJ1-6; unclear D gene. Germline V gene data show CDR1 as SGHNT and CDR2 as YYREEE (reference sequence). V shed 1 base and J shed 7 bases, with 6 bases lying between them. The CDR3 consists of 13 residues.

V gene TRBV6-5 combines with J gene TRBJ2-1, with D possibly TRBD2 on 5 matching bases. V shed 2 bases and J shed 0 bases, with 11 bases lying between them. Germline V gives CDR1 MNHEY, CDR2 SVGAGI. The CDR3 is 16 amino acids. The CDR3 spells CASSYRIGSSYNEQFF. The CDR3 DNA reads TGTGCCAGCAGTTACCGCATAGGGAGCTCCTACAATGAGCAGTTCTTC.

The J gene is TRBJ2-3, the V gene TRBV9; D is possibly TRBD2 (6 bases). The V end lost 1 base, the J end lost 5 bases, and 11 bases lay between the germline ends. This CDR3 is 14 amino acids long. CDR1 and CDR2 (germline): SGDLS, YYNGEE. Here the CDR3 reads CASSVRPEGDTQYF. The CDR3 DNA is TGTGCCAGCAGCGTACGGCCGGAGGGAGATACGCAGTATTTT.

This clone was observed a single time. This chain joins TRBV12-3 or TRBV12-4 and TRBJ2-3, with 10 bases matching TRBD1. The CDR3 contains 12 residues. V lost 6 bases, J lost 8 bases, and 2 bases stayed unmatched. CDR3: CASSRTGGTQYF. For the CDR3, the DNA is TGTGCCAGCAGCCGGACAGGGGGTACGCAGTATTTT.

The chain uses TRBV29-1 and TRBJ1-2; 11 nucleotides align to TRBD1. Germline V gene sequence: CDR1 SQVTM, CDR2 ANQGSEA. The trim removed 5 bases at V and 7 bases at J, leaving 9 bases unmatched. The CDR3 consists of 14 residues. The CDR3 loop reads CSVIVRDRGFGYTF. DNA of the CDR3: TGCAGCGTTATTGTTAGGGACAGGGGGTTTGGCTACACCTTC. Complete variable domain (other parts from reference TRBV29-1 and TRBJ1-2): SAVISQKPSRDICQRGTSLTIQCQVDSQVTMMFWYRQQPGQSLTLIATANQGSEATYESGFVIDKFPISRPNLTFSTLTVSNMSPEDSSIYLCSVIVRDRGFGYTFGSGTRLTVV.

The rearrangement links TRBV7-3 to TRBJ1-1; 9 nucleotides match TRBD1. Germline V gene sequence: CDR1 SGHTA, CDR2 FQGTGA. With 4 bases clipped from V and 5 bases from J, the junction kept 2 bases outside the gene matches. The CDR3 length is 13 residues. In DNA form, the CDR3 reads TGTGCCAGCAGCTCGGGACAGGGAACTGAAGCTTTCTTT. Encoded protein: CASSSGQGTEAFF.

The chain joins TRBV28 to TRBJ1-4; the D is unclear. Trimming stripped 6 bases from V and 8 bases from J, with 13 bases between. The CDR3 is made up of 13 amino acids. Germline CDR1 and CDR2: MDHEN and SYDVKM. CDR3 in DNA: TGTGCCAGCAGACACGACGGCGGGGAAAAACTGTTTTTT. It translates to CASRHDGGEKLFF.

Only a few counts were recorded for this clone. V and J are TRBV19 and TRBJ2-2; D is undetermined. Germline V gives CDR1 LNHDA, CDR2 SQIVND (reference sequence). CDR3 length equals 12 residues. V was shortened by 4 bases and J by 8 bases, with 8 bases between the two germline ends. CDR3 in amino acids: CASSTSRGELFF. CDR3 nucleotides: TGTGCCAGTAGTACTTCACGGGGGGAGCTGTTTTTT.

This clone was detected once. The chain links TRBV25-1 to TRBJ1-3; weak D call: TRBD1 (5 bases). In germline, CDR1 is MGHDK, CDR2 SYGVNS. The CDR3 covers 14 residues. Deletions cut 2 bases from V and 2 bases from J, with 7 bases between. The DNA of the CDR3 is TGTGCCAGCAGTGAAGGGGGGGCTGGAAACACCATATATTTT. This translates into CASSEGGAGNTIYF.

The J gene is TRBJ2-1, the V gene TRBV9; D remains ambiguous. The length of the CDR3 is 13 residues. V was clipped by 4 bases and J by 4 bases, with 9 bases between them. CDR1 SGDLS and CDR2 YYNGEE come from the germline V gene. The CDR3 reads CASSSRLYNEQFF. The CDR3 DNA is TGTGCCAGCAGCTCGCGCCTTTACAATGAGCAGTTCTTC. The full variable domain, its missing parts supplied by reference TRBV9 and TRBJ2-1, is DSGVTQTPKHLITATGQRVTLRCSPRSGDLSVYWYQQSLDQGLQFLIQYYNGEERAKGNILERFSAQQFPDLHSELNLSSLELGDSALYFCASSSRLYNEQFFGPGTRLTVL.